At least ten counts were recorded for the clone carrying this T cell receptor (beta chain). What it binds is unknown. The data stem from a study of blood T cells in healthy people across ages. The second PCR ran about 6 to 12 cycles with a sample-barcoded 5' primer and J-beta primers. Template switching added a 12-random-nucleotide identifier to every cDNA molecule. TCRdb re-derived calls from the 5' RACE reads in MiXCR, one entry per CDR3 protein. The sample has 630,000 or so distinct CDR3 sequences, 32% seen once. Findings and limits, study-wide: Diversity of TCR beta per million T cells declined in a roughly linear way with age.

The germline V gene has CDR1 DFQATT and CDR2 SNEGSKA (reference sequence). The V end was cut by 0 bases, the J end by 3 bases, with 15 bases between. This CDR3 region has 16 residues. The V call is TRBV20-1, the J call TRBJ1-5; tentatively, D is TRBD1 (6 bases). This receptor was identified in a woman of 80 years or more in good health. The sample taken for sequencing was blood. The CDR3 bases are TGCAGTGCTAGAGAGGGGGCAAAAAGCTACAATCAGCCCCAGCATTTT. Protein sequence: CSAREGAKSYNQPQHF.